This is a list of T cell receptor beta chains from one sample in a study of naive CD8 T cells in extremely preterm neonates. Here immunoSEQ multiplex PCR was the method, and the copy in TCRdb shows in-frame clones only, minus some. The sample consists of around 25,000 clones, approximately 88% of them appearing once. Sequencing was done on a sample of naive CD8+ T cells from cord blood. The receptors derive from a boy who was born preterm. Both conserved end residues are part of each CDR3. The D gene is left open where the match is weak. A clone size is listed for some rows: how often the clone was seen (once, few, many), or a class if it is expanded.

size: .; V: TRBV19; D: .; J: TRBJ1-1; CDR3: CASSMTMNTEAFF; DNA: TGTGCCAGTAGTATGACAATGAACACTGAAGCTTTCTTT
size: few; V: TRBV11-3; D: .; J: TRBJ1-6; CDR3: CASSLDSNSPLHF; DNA: TGTGCCAGCAGCTTAGACAGTAATTCACCCCTCCACTTT
size: few; V: TRBV9; D: .; J: TRBJ2-2; CDR3: CASSVGQNTGELFF; DNA: TGTGCCAGCAGCGTAGGACAGAACACCGGGGAGCTGTTTTTT
size: .; V: TRBV7-3; D: .; J: TRBJ2-7; CDR3: CASIEGLAYEQYF; DNA: TGTGCCAGCATCGAGGGGCTAGCCTACGAGCAGTACTTC
size: .; V: TRBV19; D: TRBD1; J: TRBJ1-2; CDR3: CASSTTGGGYTF; DNA: TGTGCCAGTAGTACTACAGGGGGCGGCTACACCTTC
size: .; V: TRBV7-3; D: .; J: TRBJ2-2; CDR3: CASSLGLDGELFF; DNA: TGTGCCAGCAGCTTAGGGTTGGACGGGGAGCTGTTTTTT
size: .; V: TRBV7-9; D: .; J: TRBJ2-7; CDR3: CASSDPDRSSYEQYF; DNA: TGTGCCAGCAGCGACCCTGACAGGAGCTCCTACGAGCAGTACTTC
size: .; V: TRBV12-5; D: .; J: TRBJ2-1; CDR3: CASGTSNEQFF; DNA: TGTGCTAGTGGGACTAGCAATGAGCAGTTCTTC
size: .; V: TRBV4-1; D: .; J: TRBJ2-7; CDR3: CASSQYRDNYEQYF; DNA: TGCGCCAGCAGCCAATACCGGGACAACTACGAGCAGTACTTC
size: once; V: TRBV9; D: TRBD1; J: TRBJ1-5; CDR3: CASSVGWDRGNQPQHF; DNA: TGTGCCAGCAGCGTAGGTTGGGACAGGGGCAATCAGCCCCAGCATTTT
size: once; V: TRBV10-3; D: .; J: TRBJ2-1; CDR3: CAISDQTYNEQFF; DNA: TGTGCCATCAGTGATCAAACCTACAATGAGCAGTTCTTC
size: .; V: TRBV4-2; D: TRBD2; J: TRBJ2-5; CDR3: CASSRGPPLAGQETQYF; DNA: TGTGCCAGCAGCCGGGGGCCGCCACTAGCGGGACAAGAGACCCAGTACTTC
size: .; V: TRBV9; D: TRBD2; J: TRBJ2-1; CDR3: CASSVASGGANEQFF; DNA: TGTGCCAGCAGCGTAGCTAGCGGGGGGGCCAATGAGCAGTTCTTC
size: .; V: TRBV4-3; D: TRBD1; J: TRBJ2-5; CDR3: CASSQDRGYQETQYF; DNA: TGCGCCAGCAGCCAAGACAGGGGGTACCAAGAGACCCAGTACTTC
size: .; V: TRBV11-2; D: TRBD2; J: TRBJ2-1; CDR3: CASSLLAGDNEQFF; DNA: TGTGCCAGCAGCTTACTAGCGGGGGACAATGAGCAGTTCTTC
size: .; V: TRBV30; D: TRBD2; J: TRBJ2-1; CDR3: CAWTSGGLSSYNEQFF; DNA: TGTGCCTGGACTAGCGGGGGCCTGAGCTCCTACAATGAGCAGTTCTTC
size: .; V: TRBV19; D: .; J: TRBJ1-1; CDR3: CASRPGNTEAFF; DNA: TGTGCCAGTAGACCAGGGAACACTGAAGCTTTCTTT
size: .; V: TRBV9; D: TRBD1; J: TRBJ1-1; CDR3: CASSGQGANTEAFF; DNA: TGTGCCAGCAGCGGACAGGGGGCGAACACTGAAGCTTTCTTT
size: .; V: TRBV7-3; D: TRBD1; J: TRBJ1-3; CDR3: CASSGQGEPGNTIYF; DNA: TGTGCCAGCAGCGGACAGGGTGAGCCTGGAAACACCATATATTTT
size: once; V: TRBV7-9; D: TRBD1; J: TRBJ2-7; CDR3: CASSPRDRTYEQYF; DNA: TGTGCCAGCAGCCCGCGGGACAGGACCTACGAGCAGTACTTC
size: .; V: TRBV6-6; D: TRBD1; J: TRBJ1-2; CDR3: CASSRDRDYGYTF; DNA: TGTGCCAGCAGCCGGGACAGGGACTATGGCTACACCTTC
size: few; V: TRBV4-1; D: .; J: TRBJ2-3; CDR3: CASSQAGGTDTQYF; DNA: TGCGCCAGCAGCCAAGCGGGGGGCACAGATACGCAGTATTTT
size: .; V: TRBV6-4; D: TRBD2; J: TRBJ2-3; CDR3: CASSVIAGTTDTQYF; DNA: TGTGCCAGCAGTGTCATAGCGGGCACAACAGATACGCAGTATTTT
size: .; V: TRBV6-5; D: .; J: TRBJ1-2; CDR3: CASSYGINYGYTF; DNA: TGTGCCAGCAGTTACGGCATTAACTATGGCTACACCTTC
size: .; V: TRBV7-2; D: TRBD2; J: TRBJ2-3; CDR3: CASSLAGGGSTDTQYF; DNA: TGTGCCAGCAGCTTAGCTGGCGGGGGTTCCACAGATACGCAGTATTTT
size: .; V: TRBV27; D: TRBD2; J: TRBJ2-7; CDR3: CASSWGLAYEQYF; DNA: TGTGCCAGCAGTTGGGGACTAGCATACGAGCAGTACTTC
size: .; V: TRBV27; D: .; J: TRBJ2-7; CDR3: CASSLGPVYEQYF; DNA: TGTGCCAGCAGTTTAGGACCTGTCTACGAGCAGTACTTC
size: .; V: TRBV7-2; D: .; J: TRBJ1-3; CDR3: CASSLGGTIYF; DNA: TGTGCCAGCAGCTTAGGGGGCACCATATATTTT
size: .; V: TRBV9; D: TRBD2; J: TRBJ2-5; CDR3: CASSVAGTSQETQYF; DNA: TGTGCCAGCAGCGTAGCCGGGACTAGCCAAGAGACCCAGTACTTC
size: .; V: TRBV30; D: TRBD2; J: TRBJ2-7; CDR3: CAWSGGAEQYF; DNA: TGTGCCTGGAGCGGGGGGGCCGAGCAGTACTTC
size: .; V: TRBV5-1; D: .; J: TRBJ2-5; CDR3: CASSLLGEETQYF; DNA: TGCGCCAGCAGCTTACTCGGGGAAGAGACCCAGTACTTC
size: .; V: TRBV4-3; D: TRBD2; J: TRBJ2-1; CDR3: CASSQDRASGNEQFF; DNA: TGCGCCAGCAGCCAAGATAGAGCTAGCGGCAATGAGCAGTTCTTC
size: .; V: TRBV7-9; D: .; J: TRBJ1-2; CDR3: CASSLEGANYGYTF; DNA: TGTGCCAGCAGCTTAGAGGGGGCTAACTATGGCTACACCTTC
size: .; V: TRBV10-2; D: TRBD2; J: TRBJ2-7; CDR3: CASRLAGGPEQYF; DNA: TGCGCCAGCAGACTAGCGGGGGGGCCCGAGCAGTACTTC
size: .; V: TRBV6-4; D: .; J: TRBJ2-7; CDR3: CASSDNYEQYF; DNA: TGTGCCAGCAGTGACAACTACGAGCAGTACTTC
size: .; V: TRBV11-2; D: .; J: TRBJ2-5; CDR3: CASSLVPSQETQYF; DNA: TGTGCCAGCAGCTTAGTACCATCCCAAGAGACCCAGTACTTC
size: .; V: TRBV19; D: .; J: TRBJ2-3; CDR3: CASSIGQGTDTQYF; DNA: TGTGCCAGTAGTATAGGACAGGGCACAGATACGCAGTATTTT
size: once; V: TRBV4-1; D: TRBD1; J: TRBJ1-1; CDR3: CASSQAQGTEAFF; DNA: TGCGCCAGCAGCCAAGCACAGGGGACTGAAGCTTTCTTT
size: .; V: TRBV5-1; D: TRBD1; J: TRBJ2-7; CDR3: CASSPGGYEQYF; DNA: TGCGCCAGCAGTCCAGGGGGCTACGAGCAGTACTTC
size: .; V: TRBV11-2; D: .; J: TRBJ1-6; CDR3: CASSLGQNNSPLHF; DNA: TGTGCCAGCAGCTTAGGACAAAATAATTCACCCCTCCACTTT
size: .; V: TRBV30; D: TRBD1; J: TRBJ1-1; CDR3: CAWETGANTEAFF; DNA: TGTGCCTGGGAAACAGGGGCGAACACTGAAGCTTTCTTT
size: .; V: TRBV5-1; D: .; J: TRBJ1-1; CDR3: CASSLDSTEAFF; DNA: TGCGCCAGCAGCTTGGACAGCACTGAAGCTTTCTTT
size: .; V: TRBV27; D: TRBD2; J: TRBJ2-7; CDR3: CASSFRGLAGGYEQYF; DNA: TGTGCCAGCAGTTTCAGGGGACTAGCGGGGGGATACGAGCAGTACTTC
size: .; V: TRBV7-3; D: TRBD1; J: TRBJ2-3; CDR3: CASSPLGGRPDTQYF; DNA: TGTGCCAGCAGCCCGCTAGGGGGCCGACCAGATACGCAGTATTTT
size: .; V: TRBV19; D: .; J: TRBJ2-2; CDR3: CASSISLATGELFF; DNA: TGTGCCAGTAGTATAAGCCTAGCCACCGGGGAGCTGTTTTTT
size: .; V: TRBV4-2; D: TRBD1; J: TRBJ2-5; CDR3: CASSQDRGQETQYF; DNA: TGTGCCAGCAGCCAAGACAGGGGGCAAGAGACCCAGTACTTC